Described below is a single T cell receptor beta chain sequence and its context. Its target is not known. Measured with immunoSEQ multiplex PCR; TCRdb has only the in-frame clones, and not every one. The table includes 25,000 to 30,000 clones, around 80% detected once. Germline CDR1 is ENHRY and CDR2 is SYGVKD. Unmatched junction bases numbered 3, after V lost 2 bases and J lost 8 bases. This CDR3 is built from 14 residues. This entry is derived from a study of STAT5B mutations in CD4+ large granular lymphocyte leukemia. Study-level results: CD4-sorted patient repertoires seemed more clonal than healthy CD4+ repertoires.

Control samples were healthy donors' buffy coats. This chain uses TRBV10-3 with TRBJ1-4; 9 positions agree with TRBD1. The TCR sequence derives from a human donor in good health. What was sequenced was CD4+ T cells from blood buffy coats. The CDR3, as DNA: TGTGCCATCAGTGAGGTGGGACAGGGAGAAAAACTGTTTTTT. Amino acid sequence: CAISEVGQGEKLFF.